A single sample gave rise to the 14 T cell receptor beta chains below, sequenced in a study of blood T cell repertoires in COVID-19. The assay was immunoSEQ multiplex PCR, and TCRdb's table has in-frame clones only and misses some. This repertoire shows roughly 150,000 clones, approximately 87% found once; its top ten account for roughly 45%. Sequenced input: peripheral blood. The source of these receptors is a human donor in a cohort sampled during active COVID-19.

For this clone: This sample also contains other DNA sequences that code for the same CDR3. The V gene is TRBV7-2, the J gene TRBJ2-2; the D gene is possibly TRBD2 (6 bases). The CDR3 extends over 14 amino acids. Germline CDR1 reads SGHTA; CDR2 reads FQGNSA. Trimming removed 5 bases from V and 0 bases from J, with 7 bases in between. The CDR3 here is CASSRDSNTGELFF. DNA of the CDR3: TGTGCCAGCAGCCGGGACTCGAACACCGGGGAGCTGTTTTTT.

This clone was seen a few times. Sequence at one end of the junction differs from germline and may be a read error. V is TRBV20-1 and J is TRBJ1-4, with unresolved D. The length of the CDR3 is 10 residues. Germline values: CDR1 DFQATT, CDR2 SNEGSKA (reference sequence). The CDR3: CSALDEKLFF. Written as DNA, the CDR3 is TGCAGTGCGCTCGATGAGAAACTGTTTTTT.

V is TRBV25-1 and J is TRBJ2-1; TRBD2 agrees at 11 bases. V was pared by 8 bases and J by 5 bases, with 8 bases of the junction left unmatched. Germline CDR1 MGHDK, CDR2 SYGVNS. This CDR3 comprises 15 residues. This chain's CDR3 is CASARGLADNNEQFF. CDR3 sequence (DNA): TGTGCCAGCGCGAGGGGACTAGCGGATAACAATGAGCAGTTCTTC. Based on the CDR3 plus reference TRBV25-1 and TRBJ2-1, the full variable domain is EADIYQTPRYLVIGTGKKITLECSQTMGHDKMYWYQQDPGMELHLIHYSYGVNSTEKGDLSSESTVSRIRTEHFPLTLESARPSHTSQYLCASARGLADNNEQFFGPGTRLTVL.

The chain has TRBV19 and TRBJ2-3; 7 nucleotides match TRBD2. CDR3 size: 14 residues. CDR1 and CDR2 (germline): LNHDA, SQIVND (reference sequence). The ends lost 7 bases at V and 0 bases at J; junction bases unmatched: 4. The CDR3 coding sequence is TGTGCCAGTAAGGCTAGCGGTAGCACAGATACGCAGTATTTT. Its translation is CASKASGSTDTQYF. The whole variable domain, filled in from reference TRBV19 and TRBJ2-3, reads DGGITQSPKYLFRKEGQNVTLSCEQNLNHDAMYWYRQDPGQGLRLIYYSQIVNDFQKGDIAEGYSVSREKKESFPLTVTSAQKNPTAFYLCASKASGSTDTQYFGPGTRLTVL.

The V and J genes are TRBV27 and TRBJ2-5; 8 bases match TRBD2. The trim removed 5 bases at V and 2 bases at J, leaving 10 bases unmatched. Germline V gene data show CDR1 as MNHEY and CDR2 as SMNVEV (reference sequence). CDR3 size: 16 residues. The CDR3 region has the DNA TGTGCCAGCAGTCCGGACCGGACTAGCTTTCAAGAGACCCAGTACTTC. Translated: CASSPDRTSFQETQYF.

The chain employs TRBV5-7 and TRBJ2-3; D perhaps matches TRBD1 (6 bases). TRBV5-7 is labeled an ORF, and its function is uncertain. Trimming shortened V by 1 base and J by 4 bases, and 10 bases separated the two germline ends. The CDR3 is 14 amino acids. The CDR3 sequence is CASSLTQGADTQYF. The CDR3 bases are TGTGCCAGCAGCTTGACACAGGGTGCAGATACGCAGTATTTT.

The V gene is TRBV19, the J gene TRBJ1-5, with 7 bases aligning to TRBD1. Germline assignment: CDR1 LNHDA and CDR2 SQIVND (reference sequence). The CDR3 runs 14 residues. The junction had 9 bases not matched to a gene; V was cut back by 6 bases and J by 7 bases. The CDR3, as DNA: TGTGCCAGTAGATTGACAGGGCAGGAGCAGCCCCAGCATTTT. Translated, it gives CASRLTGQEQPQHF.

The chain joins TRBV13 to TRBJ2-3; 9 bases map to TRBD2. Germline-derived CDR1 and CDR2 are PRHDT and FYEKMQ (reference sequence). V lost 7 bases, J lost 1 base, and 6 bases stayed unmatched. The length of the CDR3 is 15 residues. CDR3 coding DNA: TGTGCCAGCACCCGACTAGCGGACCGCACAGATACGCAGTATTTT. Protein sequence: CASTRLADRTDTQYF. The full variable domain, its missing parts supplied by reference TRBV13 and TRBJ2-3, is AAGVIQSPRHLIKEKRETATLKCYPIPRHDTVYWYQQGPGQDPQFLISFYEKMQSDKGSIPDRFSAQQFSDYHSELNMSSLELGDSALYFCASTRLADRTDTQYFGPGTRLTVL.

This clone was picked up a small number of times. The chain joins TRBV7-6 to TRBJ1-3; no clear D gene. CDR3 size: 13 residues. Trimming cost V 1 base and J 8 bases, with 9 bases left between them. Germline V gives CDR1 SGHVS, CDR2 FNYEAQ. Here the CDR3 reads CASSLGGRDTIYF. In DNA form, the CDR3 reads TGTGCCAGCAGCTTAGGCGGGCGGGACACCATATATTTT.

The chain combines TRBV29-1 with TRBJ2-3; 8 bases are shared with TRBD2. Germline CDR1 reads SQVTM; CDR2 reads ANQGSEA. Trimming cost V 4 bases and J 4 bases; bases outside gene matches: 7. The CDR3 extends over 14 amino acids. In DNA form, the CDR3 reads TGCAGCGTTGTGAGCGGGAGTAGTGCAGATACGCAGTATTTT. It is translated as CSVVSGSSADTQYF.

The V gene is TRBV9, the J gene TRBJ1-1; D may be TRBD1 (6 bases). V was shortened by 0 bases and J by 7 bases, with 10 bases between the two germline ends. Germline V gene lookup returns CDR1 SGDLS and CDR2 YYNGEE. The CDR3 extends over 13 amino acids. The CDR3, as DNA: TGTGCCAGCAGCGTAGCTACGACAGGTGAAGCTTTCTTT. This translates into CASSVATTGEAFF.

The chain uses TRBV30 and TRBJ1-4; TRBD1 might be the D (6 bases). CDR1 GTSNPN and CDR2 SVGIG come from the germline V gene (reference sequence). The CDR3 covers 13 residues. Trimming took off 5 bases at V and 3 bases at J, with 10 bases between the two ends. CDR3 in DNA: TGTGCCTGGGCCGGGACATCTAATGAAAAACTGTTTTTT. This sequence encodes CAWAGTSNEKLFF.

J is TRBJ2-1 and V is TRBV3-1 (or the pseudogene TRBV3-2); 11 bases match TRBD2. CDR1 and CDR2 (germline): LGHDT, YNNKEL (reference sequence). J gave up 3 bases and V 4 bases, and 5 bases lay outside the gene matches. CDR3 length equals 16 residues. The CDR3 sequence is CASSPMGLAVYNEQFF. The CDR3 DNA is TGTGCCAGCAGCCCCATGGGACTAGCGGTCTACAATGAGCAGTTCTTC.

The gene calls are TRBV11-2 and TRBJ1-1; D is ambiguous. V lost 5 bases and J 1 base, leaving 11 bases between the germline ends. Looked up from germline, CDR1 is SGHAT and CDR2 is FQNNGV. This CDR3 contains 14 residues. The CDR3 is CASSRGRENTEAFF. CDR3 in DNA: TGTGCCAGCAGCCGCGGACGGGAGAACACTGAAGCTTTCTTT. Combining the CDR3 with reference TRBV11-2 and TRBJ1-1 gives the whole variable domain EAGVAQSPRYKIIEKRQSVAFWCNPISGHATLYWYQQILGQGPKLLIQFQNNGVVDDSQLPKDRFSAERLKGVDSTLKIQPAKLEDSAVYLCASSRGRENTEAFFGQGTRLTVV.